This T cell receptor beta chain was obtained from a study of T-cell memory formation after mild COVID-19. The germline gives CDR1 SGHVS, CDR2 FQNEAQ. The CDR3 extends over 12 amino acids. V shed 4 bases and J shed 2 bases, with 6 bases lying between them. Study-level results: Those CD4+ clones that contracted were mainly in CM and EM (CD8+ ones in EMRA). The study found balanced CD4/CD8 in clones contracting day 15 to 85 and a CD4+ lean in later expanders.

Constant-segment primers served in 5'RACE that generated TCR alpha and TCR beta cDNA libraries bearing sample barcodes and UMIs. TCRdb itself ran the 5' RACE reads through MiXCR, one entry per CDR3 protein. Among about 140,000 distinct CDR3 sequences, roughly 15% were seen once, and the ten largest hold roughly 13%. On this clonotype: No antigen is known for it.

The chain links TRBV7-8 to TRBJ2-7; D uncertain. What was sequenced was PBMCs or a T cell subset sorted from them (not recorded which). The receptor's source is an adult woman who had mild COVID-19 (a few samples of this study predate the infection). Cell type and time point are not known. CDR3 bases: TGTGCCAGCAGCTCCTTGACCTACGAGCAGTACTTC. This codes for CASSSLTYEQYF.